The 30 T cell receptor beta chains below come from one sample, sequenced in a study of graft-versus-host responses after intestinal transplantation. What these receptors recognize is not known. Sequencing was performed with immunoSEQ multiplex PCR; in TCRdb, only in-frame clones are kept and a portion is missing. The sample includes about 100,000 clones, about 90% of them seen just once. Sample: unstimulated CD4+ T cells sorted from spleen or lymph node cells, taken before transplant. The receptors were gathered from a human donor who was the organ donor for an intestinal transplant.

The chain links TRBV5-6 to TRBJ2-7; TRBD2 might be the D (6 bases). Between the trimmed V and J ends, which lost 0 bases and 2 bases, there was a span of 15 bases. This CDR3 contains 16 residues. Germline values: CDR1 SGHDT, CDR2 YYEEEE. The CDR3 nucleotides read TGTGCCAGCAGCTTGGGGACCGGACTAACCCCCTACGAGCAGTACTTC. Protein sequence: CASSLGTGLTPYEQYF.

The genes are TRBV5-1 and TRBJ2-5; 7 bases map to TRBD1. Matching the DNA end better, TRBJ2-7 makes the J call doubtful. Germline CDR1 and CDR2: SGHRS and YFSETQ. This CDR3 has 15 amino acids. The CDR3 region is CASSLEGQSSYEQYF. Written as DNA, the CDR3 is TGCGCCAGCAGCTTGGAGGGACAGAGCTCCTACGAGCAGTACTTC.

The chain is built from TRBV5-6 and TRBJ2-3, with no clear D. This CDR3 is 12 amino acids long. Germline V gene sequence: CDR1 SGHDT, CDR2 YYEEEE. Trimming shortened V by 2 bases and J by 4 bases, and 5 bases separated the two germline ends. The CDR3 DNA is TGTGCCAGCAGCTTCCCCCCAGATACGCAGTATTTT. This sequence encodes CASSFPPDTQYF. The full variable domain, with the rest looked up from reference TRBV5-6 and TRBJ2-3, is DAGVTQSPTHLIKTRGQQVTLRCSPKSGHDTVSWYQQALGQGPQFIFQYYEEEERQRGNFPDRFSGHQFPNYSSELNVNALLLGDSALYLCASSFPPDTQYFGPGTRLTVL.

Only a few counts were recorded for this clone. This chain connects TRBV10-3 to TRBJ2-3, with 10 bases identical to TRBD1. This CDR3 comprises 15 residues. In germline, CDR1 is ENHRY, CDR2 SYGVKD. V was clipped by 8 bases and J by 6 bases; unmatched bases: 11. The CDR3 loop reads CAIDLGDRGSDTQYF. The CDR3 coding sequence is TGTGCCATCGATTTAGGGGACAGGGGTTCCGATACGCAGTATTTT.

V and J are TRBV5-1 and TRBJ2-1, with D maybe TRBD1 (6 bases). V was clipped by 4 bases and J by 6 bases, with 17 bases between them. The CDR3 is 15 amino acids. Germline V gene data show CDR1 as SGHRS and CDR2 as YFSETQ. CDR3 in amino acids: CASSPRLTGRNEQFF. CDR3 nucleotides: TGCGCCAGCAGCCCAAGATTGACAGGCCGCAATGAGCAGTTCTTC.

The rearrangement links TRBV7-2 to TRBJ2-2; 7 positions match TRBD1. Germline values: CDR1 SGHTA, CDR2 FQGNSA. This CDR3 region has 16 residues. Trimming at V came to 5 bases and at J to 4 bases, leaving 10 bases not matched to a gene. The CDR3 DNA reads as TGTGCCAGCAGCAAACGCGACAGGGTTTCCACCGGGGAGCTGTTTTTT. It specifies CASSKRDRVSTGELFF.

J is TRBJ2-3 and V is TRBV13; D might be TRBD1 or TRBD2, each matching 6 bases. The CDR3 consists of 14 residues. The V gene lost 9 bases and the J gene lost 0 bases, with 13 bases spanning the gap. Germline V gene sequence: CDR1 PRHDT, CDR2 FYEKMQ (reference sequence). CDR3 region: CASKPGASTDTQYF. In nucleotides, the CDR3 is TGTGCCAGTAAACCGGGGGCCAGCACAGATACGCAGTATTTT.

The chain joins TRBV5-6 to TRBJ2-7, with 7 bases matching TRBD2. The CDR3 loop spans 13 amino acids. V shed 2 bases and J 2 bases; nucleotides not matched to a gene: 1. In germline, CDR1 is SGHDT, CDR2 YYEEEE. The CDR3 sequence: CASSFRGAYEQYF. DNA of the CDR3: TGTGCCAGCAGCTTTCGGGGGGCCTACGAGCAGTACTTC.

The CDR3 DNA sequence: TGTGCCAGCAGTTTTGGGAGTCTTCAAGCTTTCTTT. It yields the protein CASSFGSLQAFF. The chain combines TRBV28 with TRBJ1-1; no firm D call. The CDR3 sequence is 12 residues long. Germline assignment: CDR1 MDHEN and CDR2 SYDVKM. V gave up 3 bases and J gave up 9 bases, with 11 bases separating them.

Only a few counts were recorded for this clone. The chain couples TRBV5-4 to TRBJ1-6; 7 bases are shared with TRBD1. There are 14 residues in the CDR3. The trim removed 7 bases at V and 9 bases at J, leaving 10 bases unmatched. Germline assignment: CDR1 SGHNT and CDR2 YYREEE (reference sequence). CDR3 nucleotides: TGTGCCAGCCGCCTGACAGGGATACTTTCACCCCTCCACTTT. It yields the protein CASRLTGILSPLHF.

This clone has just a few counts. V gene TRBV7-2 combines with J gene TRBJ1-6; D gene ambiguous. V was trimmed by 1 base and J by 5 bases, leaving 9 bases between them. The CDR3 extends over 15 amino acids. Germline CDR1 is SGHTA and CDR2 is FQGNSA. The CDR3 coding sequence is TGTGCCAGCAGCTTAGGGAAGAGGGATAATTCACCCCTCCACTTT. As protein: CASSLGKRDNSPLHF.

The chain is built from TRBV5-1 and TRBJ2-2; TRBD2 matches 13 bases. Germline V gene data show CDR1 as SGHRS and CDR2 as YFSETQ. The CDR3 covers 17 residues. V was pared by 3 bases and J by 4 bases, with 6 bases of the junction left unmatched. The CDR3 sequence is CASSSRLAGGVTGELFF. The CDR3 bases are TGCGCCAGCAGCTCCCGACTAGCGGGGGGAGTCACCGGGGAGCTGTTTTTT.

The chain recombines TRBV10-3 with TRBJ1-6; D not certain. Germline loops: CDR1 ENHRY, CDR2 SYGVKD. This CDR3 is 15 amino acids long. Trimming took 2 bases from V and 1 from J, leaving 6 bases between them. Here the CDR3 reads CAISEVGSYNSPLHF. The DNA for the CDR3 is TGTGCCATCAGTGAGGTTGGGTCCTATAATTCACCCCTCCACTTT.

This clone was found once. The chain uses TRBV18 and TRBJ2-7; maybe TRBD1 (6 bases). CDR1 and CDR2 (germline): KGHSH, LQKENI. The CDR3 consists of 11 residues. V was pared by 6 bases and J by 6 bases, with 9 bases between. The CDR3 sequence: CASSPGVEQYF. In nucleotides, the CDR3 is TGTGCCAGCTCTCCAGGGGTCGAGCAGTACTTC.

The chain links TRBV15 to TRBJ2-3, with D hard to call. Germline-derived CDR1 and CDR2 are LNHNV and YYDKDF (reference sequence). Trimming removed 0 bases at V and 0 bases at J, with 10 bases between. CDR3 length equals 16 residues. CDR3 amino acids: CATSRDRAVSTDTQYF. CDR3 DNA: TGTGCCACCAGCAGAGATAGGGCGGTGAGCACAGATACGCAGTATTTT.

J is TRBJ1-6 and V is TRBV6-5, with D unresolved. V dropped 1 base and J dropped 7 bases, with 2 bases sitting between them. The CDR3 contains 12 residues. CDR1 and CDR2 (germline): MNHEY, SVGAGI. CDR3 sequence: CASSYYNSPLHF. CDR3 DNA sequence: TGTGCCAGCAGTTACTACAATTCACCCCTCCACTTT.

This rearrangement joins TRBV4-2 to TRBJ1-4; no clear D. The CDR3 has 16 amino acids. V lost 1 base to trimming and J lost 1 base, with 10 bases between them. Per the germline V gene, CDR1 is LGHNA and CDR2 is YNFKEQ. The CDR3 spells CASSQGLDLTNEKLFF. Here the CDR3 DNA reads TGTGCCAGCAGCCAAGGTCTGGACTTAACTAATGAAAAACTGTTTTTT.

The chain links TRBV6-5 to TRBJ1-6; D is uncertain. The CDR3 extends over 12 amino acids. From germline, CDR1 is MNHEY and CDR2 SVGAGI. V lost 6 bases and J lost 11, with 11 bases in between. The CDR3 reads CASSMTLPPLHF. The DNA for the CDR3 is TGTGCCAGCAGCATGACACTACCACCCCTCCACTTT.

This clone occurred a few times. V is TRBV14 and J is TRBJ2-2; D might be TRBD1 (5 bases). This CDR3 comprises 13 residues. Per germline, CDR1 SGHDN and CDR2 FVKESK. V was pared by 4 bases and J by 5 bases, with 8 bases between. For the CDR3, the DNA is TGTGCCAGCAGCCTGACAGTTACCGGGGAGCTGTTTTTT. It specifies CASSLTVTGELFF.

The V gene is TRBV6-6, the J gene TRBJ1-6; D is undetermined. There are 15 residues in the CDR3. V lost 1 base to trimming and J lost 7 bases, with 11 bases between them. CDR1 MNHNY and CDR2 SVGAGI come from the germline V gene (reference sequence). The CDR3 protein is CASSYLGPFNSPLHF. The CDR3 coding sequence is TGTGCCAGCAGTTACTTAGGACCCTTCAATTCACCCCTCCACTTT.

The chain carries TRBV5-5 and TRBJ2-7; TRBD1 matches at 9 bases. The germline V gene has CDR1 SGHKS and CDR2 YYEKEE (reference sequence). V dropped 0 bases and J dropped 7; count of bases not matched to a gene: 11. This CDR3 contains 16 residues. CDR3 loop: CASSLAGQGILGEQYF. The CDR3 coding sequence is TGTGCCAGCAGCTTGGCTGGACAGGGGATCCTCGGGGAGCAGTACTTC.

The chain combines TRBV7-8 with TRBJ1-6, with unresolved D. Trimming cost V 6 bases and J 5 bases, with 11 bases left between them. This CDR3 spans 14 amino acids. Germline V gives CDR1 SGHVS, CDR2 FQNEAQ. The chain's CDR3 is CASRLREDNSPLHF. The CDR3 region has the DNA TGTGCCAGCAGACTCCGGGAGGATAATTCACCCCTCCACTTT. Supplemented by reference TRBV7-8 and TRBJ1-6, the full variable domain reads GAGVSQSPRYKVAKRGQDVALRCDPISGHVSLFWYQQALGQGPEFLTYFQNEAQLDKSGLPSDRFFAERPEGSVSTLKIQRTQQEDSAVYLCASRLREDNSPLHFGNGTRLTVT.

This clone turned up a few times. The J gene is TRBJ1-2, the V gene TRBV5-5, with D perhaps matching TRBD1 (6 bases). The CDR3 totals 13 residues. Trimming left V 1 base short and J 6 bases short, with 10 bases between. Germline V gives CDR1 SGHKS, CDR2 YYEKEE (reference sequence). Here the CDR3 reads CASSLWGQDGYTF. The CDR3 DNA reads as TGTGCCAGCAGCTTGTGGGGGCAAGATGGCTACACCTTC.

For this clone: Its ends do not fully match the called genes, so a read error is possible. The chain is built from TRBV28 and TRBJ2-7; 9 bases line up with TRBD1. Germline assignment: CDR1 MDHEN and CDR2 SYDVKM. This CDR3 is built from 17 residues. CDR3 sequence reads: CASSLKPKGTGNSLRNF. The CDR3 coding sequence is TGTGCCAGCAGTTTAAAACCCAAAGGGACAGGGAACTCTCTACGGAACTTC.

J is TRBJ2-6 and V is TRBV18; 7 bases line up with TRBD1. The germline V gene encodes CDR1 KGHSH and CDR2 LQKENI. This CDR3 is built from 16 residues. The V segment lost 1 base and the J segment 2 bases; nucleotides outside the gene matches: 2. This CDR3 reads CASSPRGTAGANVLTF. The CDR3 DNA follows: TGTGCCAGCTCACCACGTGGGACAGCTGGGGCCAACGTCCTGACTTTC.

The CDR3 is CASRKTGGGELFF. CDR3 nucleotide sequence: TGCGCCAGCAGAAAAACAGGGGGCGGGGAGCTGTTTTTT. This rearrangement joins TRBV5-1 to TRBJ2-2; TRBD1 matches 8 bases. The germline CDR1 and CDR2 sequences are SGHRS and YFSETQ. V dropped 5 bases and J dropped 7; count of bases not matched to a gene: 4. The CDR3 is 13 residues long.

The J gene is TRBJ2-5, the V gene TRBV29-1; 8 bases align to TRBD2. J gave up 1 base and V 8 bases, and 6 bases lay outside the gene matches. The CDR3 covers 13 residues. The germline CDR1 and CDR2 sequences are SQVTM and ANQGSEA. CDR3 region: CSLREGSQETQYF. The CDR3 DNA reads TGCAGCCTTCGGGAGGGGTCCCAAGAGACCCAGTACTTC.

This clone was seen a few times. The chain recombines TRBV5-6 with TRBJ1-4; D is possibly TRBD1 (6 bases). In germline, CDR1 is SGHDT, CDR2 YYEEEE. The CDR3 extends over 14 amino acids. Trimming pared 3 bases from V and 4 bases from J, leaving 10 bases between. CDR3 DNA sequence: TGTGCCAGCAGCTCTACAGGGAATAATGAAAAACTGTTTTTT. This translates into CASSSTGNNEKLFF. The full variable domain, with the rest looked up from reference TRBV5-6 and TRBJ1-4, is DAGVTQSPTHLIKTRGQQVTLRCSPKSGHDTVSWYQQALGQGPQFIFQYYEEEERQRGNFPDRFSGHQFPNYSSELNVNALLLGDSALYLCASSSTGNNEKLFFGSGTQLSVL.

The gene calls are TRBV5-6 and TRBJ2-6, with a tentative D call TRBD1 (6 bases). The CDR3 is 18 residues long. Between the trimmed V and J ends, which lost 5 bases and 2 bases, there was a span of 20 bases. Germline V CDR1 and CDR2: SGHDT, YYEEEE. DNA of the CDR3: TGTGCCAGCAGATCCAAGACAGGTAGGGCCCCTGGGGCCAACGTCCTGACTTTC. Protein sequence: CASRSKTGRAPGANVLTF.

This clone was observed a few times. V gene TRBV28 combines with J gene TRBJ2-7; tentative D call: TRBD1 (5 bases). The V gene's germline CDR1 is MDHEN and CDR2 SYDVKM. The CDR3 extends over 11 amino acids. The germline V and J ends were trimmed by 6 bases and 6 bases, with 9 bases remaining between them. CDR3 sequence reads: CASRGVSEQYF. The CDR3 region has the DNA TGTGCCAGCAGAGGGGTTTCCGAGCAGTACTTC.